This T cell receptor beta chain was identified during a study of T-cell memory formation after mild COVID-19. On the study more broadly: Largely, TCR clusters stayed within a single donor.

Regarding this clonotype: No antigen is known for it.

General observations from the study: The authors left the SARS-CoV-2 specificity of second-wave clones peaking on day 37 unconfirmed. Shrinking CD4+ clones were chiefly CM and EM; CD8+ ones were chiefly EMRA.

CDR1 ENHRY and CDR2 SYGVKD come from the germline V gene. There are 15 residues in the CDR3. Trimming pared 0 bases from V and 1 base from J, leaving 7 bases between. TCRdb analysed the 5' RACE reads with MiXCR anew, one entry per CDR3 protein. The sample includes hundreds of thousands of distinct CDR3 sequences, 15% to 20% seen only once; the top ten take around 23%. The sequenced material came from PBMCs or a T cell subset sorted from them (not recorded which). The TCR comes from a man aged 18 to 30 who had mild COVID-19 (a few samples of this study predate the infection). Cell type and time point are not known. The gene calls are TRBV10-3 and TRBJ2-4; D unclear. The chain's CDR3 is CAISESTVAKNIQYF. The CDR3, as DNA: TGTGCCATCAGTGAGTCCACGGTGGCCAAAAACATTCAGTACTTC.